Shown below are 7 T cell receptor beta chains from a single sample sequenced in a study of shared clonotypes between healthy human individuals. CD45RO-negative, CCR7-positively selected cells formed the naive CD8 fraction, excluding terminally differentiated effector memory CD45RA+ cells. Repertoires were generated with immunoSEQ multiplex PCR, while TCRdb's copy carries only in-frame clones and drops some. The table lists about 2 million clones, over 85% of them singletons. The sample taken for sequencing was naive CD8+ T cells sorted from blood. Receptor source: a man younger than 35 in good health.

This clone is a singleton in its sample. This sequence joins TRBV7-9 and TRBJ2-5; 8 nucleotides agree with TRBD2. V shed 3 bases and J 5 bases; nucleotides not matched to a gene: 14. The V gene's germline CDR1 is SEHNR and CDR2 FQNEAQ (reference sequence). The CDR3 is 17 amino acids. DNA of the CDR3: TGTGCCAGCAGCTTCCCAGCGGGAGTCGAAGGTGTGGAGACCCAGTACTTC. This codes for CASSFPAGVEGVETQYF. Variable domain in full (rest from reference TRBV7-9 and TRBJ2-5): DTGVSQNPRHKITKRGQNVTFRCDPISEHNRLYWYRQTLGQGPEFLTYFQNEAQLEKSRLLSDRFSAERPKGSFSTLEIQRTEQGDSAMYLCASSFPAGVEGVETQYFGPGTRLLVL.

The CDR3 DNA is TGTGCCAGCAGCTTCCAGCGGACGTACCAAGAGACCCAGTACTTC. Residues: CASSFQRTYQETQYF. The chain links TRBV11-2 to TRBJ2-5; possible D gene TRBD2, 5 bases. Germline V lookup: CDR1 SGHAT, CDR2 FQNNGV. Trimming took 3 bases from V and 0 from J, leaving 11 bases between them. The CDR3 extends over 15 amino acids.

The chain links TRBV7-2 to TRBJ2-7; possible D gene TRBD2, 5 bases. Germline CDR1 is SGHTA and CDR2 is FQGNSA. The length of the CDR3 is 14 residues. Trimming removed 5 bases at V and 6 bases at J, with 17 bases between. This CDR3 reads CASSPGGGPFEQYF. In DNA, the CDR3 is TGTGCCAGCAGCCCCGGAGGAGGTCCCTTCGAGCAGTACTTC.

This clone came up once. The genes are TRBV7-2 and TRBJ1-3, with 8 bases aligning to TRBD1. CDR1 is SGHTA, CDR2 FQGNSA, per germline. V lost 1 base and J lost 9; bases outside the gene matches: 5. This CDR3 is 14 amino acids long. CDR3 nucleotide sequence: TGTGCCAGCAGCTTAGGGACAGGGCTGAGCACCATATATTTT. It yields the protein CASSLGTGLSTIYF.

The chain uses TRBV11-2 and TRBJ1-1; D might be TRBD1 (5 bases). V was cut by 1 base and J by 4 bases, with 10 bases left in between. Germline values: CDR1 SGHAT, CDR2 FQNNGV. The CDR3 contains 14 residues. This CDR3 is CASSLVERGTEAFF. CDR3 DNA: TGTGCCAGCAGCTTAGTTGAAAGGGGCACTGAAGCTTTCTTT. The full variable domain, completed using reference TRBV11-2 and TRBJ1-1, is EAGVAQSPRYKIIEKRQSVAFWCNPISGHATLYWYQQILGQGPKLLIQFQNNGVVDDSQLPKDRFSAERLKGVDSTLKIQPAKLEDSAVYLCASSLVERGTEAFFGQGTRLTVV.

The chain is built from TRBV30 and TRBJ2-1; the D gene could be TRBD1 or TRBD2 (6 bases each). This CDR3 is 13 amino acids long. V lost 5 bases and J 9 bases, leaving 17 bases between the germline ends. CDR1 is GTSNPN, CDR2 SVGIG, per germline (reference sequence). CDR3: CAWEVGGASEQFF. CDR3 in DNA: TGTGCCTGGGAGGTCGGGGGCGCGAGTGAGCAGTTCTTC.

The V gene is TRBV11-2, the J gene TRBJ2-7; a possible D gene is TRBD1 (5 bases). Trimming took 1 base from V and 2 from J, leaving 15 bases between them. This CDR3 region has 16 residues. Germline CDR1 is SGHAT and CDR2 is FQNNGV. Here the CDR3 DNA reads TGTGCCAGCAGCTTAGGTCCAGGGCTCGTCACCTACGAGCAGTACTTC. It translates to CASSLGPGLVTYEQYF.